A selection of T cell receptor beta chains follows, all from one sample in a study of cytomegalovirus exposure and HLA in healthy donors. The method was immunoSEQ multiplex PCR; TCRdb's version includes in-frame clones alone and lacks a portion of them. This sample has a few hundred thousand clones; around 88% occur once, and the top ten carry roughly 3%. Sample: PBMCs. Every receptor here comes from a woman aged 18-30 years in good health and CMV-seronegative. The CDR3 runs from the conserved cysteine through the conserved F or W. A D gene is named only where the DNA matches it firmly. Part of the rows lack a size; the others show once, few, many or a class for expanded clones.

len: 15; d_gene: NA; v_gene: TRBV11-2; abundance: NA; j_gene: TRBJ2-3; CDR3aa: CASSPRQRRTDTQYF; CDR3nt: TGTGCCAGCAGCCCGAGACAGAGACGCACAGATACGCAGTATTTT
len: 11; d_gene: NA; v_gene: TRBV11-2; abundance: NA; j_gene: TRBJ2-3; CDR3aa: CASSLTDTQYF; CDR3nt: TGTGCCAGCAGCCTCACAGATACGCAGTATTTT
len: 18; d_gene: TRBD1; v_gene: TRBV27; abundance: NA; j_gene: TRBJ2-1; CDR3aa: CASSWGQGANPPYNEQFF; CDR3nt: TGTGCCAGCAGTTGGGGACAGGGGGCAAACCCCCCCTACAATGAGCAGTTCTTC
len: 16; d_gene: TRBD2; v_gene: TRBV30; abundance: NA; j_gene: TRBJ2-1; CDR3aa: CALYSGTVPSGNEQFF; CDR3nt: TGTGCCTTATATAGCGGGACCGTTCCTTCTGGGAATGAGCAGTTCTTC
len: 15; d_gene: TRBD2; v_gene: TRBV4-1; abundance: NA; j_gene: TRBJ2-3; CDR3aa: CASSLLAGLTDTQYF; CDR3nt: TGCGCCAGCAGCCTACTAGCGGGACTGACAGATACGCAGTATTTT
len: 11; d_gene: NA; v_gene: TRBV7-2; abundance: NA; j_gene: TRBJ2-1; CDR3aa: CASSLFGEQFF; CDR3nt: TGTGCCAGCAGCTTATTCGGTGAGCAGTTCTTC
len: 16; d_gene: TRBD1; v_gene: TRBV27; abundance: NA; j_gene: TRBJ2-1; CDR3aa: CASSLIRDRGHNEQFF; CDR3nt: TGTGCCAGCAGTTTAATCCGGGACAGGGGGCACAATGAGCAGTTCTTC
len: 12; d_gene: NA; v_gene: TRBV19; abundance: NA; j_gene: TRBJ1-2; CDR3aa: CASRVALSGYTF; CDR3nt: TGTGCCAGTAGGGTAGCCCTATCTGGCTACACCTTC
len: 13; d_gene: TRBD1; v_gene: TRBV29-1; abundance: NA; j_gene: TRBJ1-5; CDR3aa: CSVAQGVGQPQHF; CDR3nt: TGCAGCGTTGCACAGGGGGTTGGACAGCCCCAGCATTTT
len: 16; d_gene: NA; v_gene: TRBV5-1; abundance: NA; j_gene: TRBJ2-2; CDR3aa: CASSLDSGLGTGELFF; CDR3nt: TGCGCCAGCAGCTTGGATAGCGGTTTGGGCACCGGGGAGCTGTTTTTT
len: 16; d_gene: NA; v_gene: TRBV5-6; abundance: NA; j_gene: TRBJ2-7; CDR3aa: CASSLALSGYSYEQYF; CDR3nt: TGTGCCAGCAGCTTGGCCTTGAGCGGGTACTCCTACGAGCAGTACTTC
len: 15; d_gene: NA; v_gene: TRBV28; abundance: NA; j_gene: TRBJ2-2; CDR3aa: CASSGRTSNTGELFF; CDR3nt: TGTGCCAGCAGCGGCAGGACTTCGAACACCGGGGAGCTGTTTTTT
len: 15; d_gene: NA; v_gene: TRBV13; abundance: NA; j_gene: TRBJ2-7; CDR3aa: CASSLGVRATYEQYF; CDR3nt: TGTGCCAGCAGCTTAGGGGTGCGGGCTACCTACGAGCAGTACTTC
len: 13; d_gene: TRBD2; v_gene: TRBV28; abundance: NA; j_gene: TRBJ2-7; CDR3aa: CASRTSGLYEQYF; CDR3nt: TGTGCCAGCAGGACTAGCGGCCTCTACGAGCAGTACTTC
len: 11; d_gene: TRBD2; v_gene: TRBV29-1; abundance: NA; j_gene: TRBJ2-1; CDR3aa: CSVESLAGQFF; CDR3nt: TGCAGCGTTGAGTCTCTAGCGGGGCAGTTCTTC
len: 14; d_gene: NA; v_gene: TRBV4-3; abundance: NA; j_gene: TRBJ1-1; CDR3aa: CASSLDSKNTEAFF; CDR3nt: TGCGCCAGCAGCCTGGACAGTAAAAACACTGAAGCTTTCTTT
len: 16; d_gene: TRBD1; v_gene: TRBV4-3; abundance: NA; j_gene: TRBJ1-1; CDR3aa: CASSPGTGDHSTEAFF; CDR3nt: TGCGCCAGCAGCCCGGGGACAGGGGATCACAGCACTGAAGCTTTCTTT
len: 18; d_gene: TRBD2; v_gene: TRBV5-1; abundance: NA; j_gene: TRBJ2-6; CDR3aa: CASSRGLAGGSGANVLTF; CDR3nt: TGCGCCAGCAGCCGAGGACTAGCGGGAGGCTCTGGGGCCAACGTCCTGACTTTC
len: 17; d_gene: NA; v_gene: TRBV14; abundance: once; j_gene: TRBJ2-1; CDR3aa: CASSQEDSGEPYNEQFF; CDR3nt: TGTGCCAGCAGCCAAGAGGACAGCGGGGAACCCTACAATGAGCAGTTCTTC
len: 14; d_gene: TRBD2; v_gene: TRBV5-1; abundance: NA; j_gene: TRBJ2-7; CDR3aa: CASSLAGEVYEQYF; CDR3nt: TGCGCCAGCAGCTTAGCGGGAGAGGTGTACGAGCAGTACTTC
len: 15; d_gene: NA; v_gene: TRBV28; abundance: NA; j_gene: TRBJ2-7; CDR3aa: CASSPYQDRNYEQYF; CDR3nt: TGTGCCAGCAGTCCCTACCAGGACAGAAACTACGAGCAGTACTTC
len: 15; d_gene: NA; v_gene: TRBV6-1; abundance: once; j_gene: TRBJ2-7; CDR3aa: CASSEFSPGYYEQYF; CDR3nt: TGTGCCAGCAGTGAGTTTTCACCGGGGTATTACGAGCAGTACTTC
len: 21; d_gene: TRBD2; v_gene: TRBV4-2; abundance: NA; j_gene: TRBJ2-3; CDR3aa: CASSQESGTSGRAGLVDTQYF; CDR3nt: TGTGCCAGCAGCCAAGAATCAGGGACTAGCGGGAGGGCGGGCTTGGTAGATACGCAGTATTTT
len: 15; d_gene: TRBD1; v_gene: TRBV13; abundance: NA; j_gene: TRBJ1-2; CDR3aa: CASSPRTGDNYGYTF; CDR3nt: TGTGCCAGCAGCCCCAGGACAGGGGACAACTATGGCTACACCTTC
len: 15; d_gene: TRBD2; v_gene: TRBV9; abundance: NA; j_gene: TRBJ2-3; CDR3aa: CASSVAGRAADTQYF; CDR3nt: TGTGCCAGCAGCGTAGCCGGGAGGGCCGCAGATACGCAGTATTTT
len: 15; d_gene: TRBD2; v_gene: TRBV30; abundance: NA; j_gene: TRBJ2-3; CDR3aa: CAWSLSGRAEDTQYF; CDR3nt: TGTGCCTGGAGCTTGAGCGGGAGGGCGGAAGATACGCAGTATTTT
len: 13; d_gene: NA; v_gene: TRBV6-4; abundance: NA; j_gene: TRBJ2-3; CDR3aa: CASSDSVTDTQYF; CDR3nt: TGTGCCAGCAGTGACTCCGTCACAGATACGCAGTATTTT
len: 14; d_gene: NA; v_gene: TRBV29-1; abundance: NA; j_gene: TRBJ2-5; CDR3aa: CSVVFRGIGETQYF; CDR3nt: TGCAGCGTTGTATTTCGGGGGATCGGAGAGACCCAGTACTTC
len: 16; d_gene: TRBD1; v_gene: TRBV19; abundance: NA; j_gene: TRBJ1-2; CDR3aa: CASSIDFPGGTNGYTF; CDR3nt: TGTGCCAGTAGTATAGATTTCCCAGGGGGAACTAATGGCTACACCTTC
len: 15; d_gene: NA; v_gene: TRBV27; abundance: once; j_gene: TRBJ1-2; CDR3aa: CASRYQGMENYGYTF; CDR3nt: TGTGCCAGCAGATATCAGGGGATGGAGAACTATGGCTACACCTTC
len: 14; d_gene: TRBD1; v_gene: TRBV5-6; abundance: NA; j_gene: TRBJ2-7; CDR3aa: CASSSDRGHGEQYF; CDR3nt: TGTGCCAGCAGCTCGGACAGGGGGCATGGGGAGCAGTACTTC
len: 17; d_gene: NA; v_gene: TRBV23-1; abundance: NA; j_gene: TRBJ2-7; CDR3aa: CASSRVGGQQGPYEQYF; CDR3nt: TGCGCCAGCAGCCGGGTAGGGGGTCAACAGGGCCCCTACGAGCAGTACTTC
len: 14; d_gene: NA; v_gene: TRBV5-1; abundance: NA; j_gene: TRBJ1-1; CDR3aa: CASSLGQGGTEAFF; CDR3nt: TGCGCCAGCAGCTTGGGTCAGGGAGGAACTGAAGCTTTCTTT
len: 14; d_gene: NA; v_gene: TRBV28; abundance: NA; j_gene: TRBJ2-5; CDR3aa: CASSFVVNGETQYF; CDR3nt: TGTGCCAGCAGTTTTGTTGTAAACGGGGAGACCCAGTACTTC
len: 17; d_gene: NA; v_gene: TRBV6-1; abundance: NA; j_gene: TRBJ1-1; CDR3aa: CASSGLLDSPYNTEAFF; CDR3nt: TGTGCCAGCAGTGGCTTATTGGACAGCCCGTATAACACTGAAGCTTTCTTT
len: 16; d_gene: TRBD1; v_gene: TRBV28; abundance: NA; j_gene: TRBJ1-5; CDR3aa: CASSWTGGNSNQPQHF; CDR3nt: TGTGCCAGCAGCTGGACAGGGGGCAATAGCAATCAGCCCCAGCATTTT
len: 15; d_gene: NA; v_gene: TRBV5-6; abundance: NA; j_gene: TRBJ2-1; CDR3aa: CASSLGLPEKREQFF; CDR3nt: TGTGCCAGCAGCTTGGGGCTCCCCGAGAAGCGTGAGCAGTTCTTC
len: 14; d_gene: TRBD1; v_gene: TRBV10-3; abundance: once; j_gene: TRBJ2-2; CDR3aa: CATVGTGNTGELFF; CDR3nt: TGTGCCACCGTCGGGACAGGGAACACCGGGGAGCTGTTTTTT
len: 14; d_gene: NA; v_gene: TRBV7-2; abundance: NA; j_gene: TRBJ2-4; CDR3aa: CASSLGAEDNIQYF; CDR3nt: TGTGCCAGCAGCTTAGGGGCGGAGGACAACATTCAGTACTTC
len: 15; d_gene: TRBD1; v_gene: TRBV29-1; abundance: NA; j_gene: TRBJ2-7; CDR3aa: CSVEDWGTGAYEQYF; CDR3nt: TGCAGCGTTGAAGATTGGGGGACAGGGGCCTACGAGCAGTACTTC
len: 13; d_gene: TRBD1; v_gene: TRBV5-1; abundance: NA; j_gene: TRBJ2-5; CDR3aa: CASSPGQGETQYF; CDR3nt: TGCGCCAGCAGCCCGGGACAGGGAGAGACCCAGTACTTC
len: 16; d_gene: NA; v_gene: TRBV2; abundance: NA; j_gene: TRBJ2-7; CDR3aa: CASSEAHPGSPYEQYF; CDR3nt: TGTGCCAGCAGTGAAGCGCATCCCGGGAGTCCCTACGAGCAGTACTTC
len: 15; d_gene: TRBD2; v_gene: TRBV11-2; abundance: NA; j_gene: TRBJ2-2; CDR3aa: CASSLGAGGPGELFF; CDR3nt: TGTGCCAGCAGCTTAGGAGCGGGAGGGCCCGGGGAGCTGTTTTTT
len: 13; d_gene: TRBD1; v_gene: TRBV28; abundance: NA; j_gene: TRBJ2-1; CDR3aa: CASSLGQNNEQFF; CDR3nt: TGTGCCAGCAGTTTGGGACAGAACAATGAGCAGTTCTTC
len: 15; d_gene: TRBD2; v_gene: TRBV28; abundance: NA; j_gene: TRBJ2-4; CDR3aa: CASSFDQREEYIQYF; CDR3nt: TGTGCCAGCAGTTTTGACCAGCGGGAAGAATACATTCAGTACTTC
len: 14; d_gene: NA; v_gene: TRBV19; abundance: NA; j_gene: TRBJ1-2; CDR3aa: CASSIVGANYGYTF; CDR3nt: TGTGCCAGTAGTATAGTCGGAGCTAACTATGGCTACACCTTC
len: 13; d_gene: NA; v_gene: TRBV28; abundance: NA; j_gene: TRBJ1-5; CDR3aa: CASSYRTPRSQHF; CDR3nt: TGTGCCAGCAGTTACCGGACTCCCAGGTCCCAGCATTTT
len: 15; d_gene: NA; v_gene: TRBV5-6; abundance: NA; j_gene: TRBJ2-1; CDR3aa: CASSSGQSSYNEQFF; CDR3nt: TGTGCCAGCAGCTCTGGACAGTCCTCCTACAATGAGCAGTTCTTC
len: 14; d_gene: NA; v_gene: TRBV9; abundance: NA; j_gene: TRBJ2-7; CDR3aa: CASSVGSQNYEQYF; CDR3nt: TGTGCCAGCAGCGTAGGCTCACAGAACTACGAGCAGTACTTC